This record concerns one T cell receptor (beta chain) sequence. Its antigen remains unknown. V gave up 8 bases and J gave up 4 bases, with 13 bases separating them. The CDR3 has 13 residues. Germline lookup yields CDR1 ENHRY and CDR2 SYGVKD. Libraries were prepared by immunoSEQ multiplex PCR; TCRdb keeps only in-frame clonotypes and omits some of them. The data hold roughly 12,000 clones, with roughly three quarters observed a single time. This record belongs to a study of tumor-infiltrating lymphocytes in localized non-small cell lung cancer. Study-level points and caveats: IM1 and IM2 tumors showed no difference in T-cell fraction. Not all patients were TCR sequenced, owing to tissue quantity. Tumors had more T cell infiltration than uninvolved lung, per TCRbeta sequencing and CD3 counts.

This sequence originates from a human donor with non-small cell lung cancer. The chain employs TRBV10-3 and TRBJ2-3, with D possibly TRBD1 on 6 matching bases. The material sequenced was uninvolved lung tissue not adjacent to the tumor. The DNA of the CDR3 is TGTGCCATCTCAGGGCAGGGGTCAGATACGCAGTATTTT. Translating it yields CAISGQGSDTQYF.